This is a list of T cell receptor beta chains from one sample in a study of T cell responses to AZD1222 COVID-19 vaccine. TCRdb's table, derived via immunoSEQ multiplex PCR, lists solely in-frame clones and lacks some. The top ten clones hold approximately 8.4% of a sample with about 120,000 clones, roughly 89% of them seen once. This specimen consisted of peripheral blood, obtained on day 0 of AZD1222 vaccination. The receptors stem from an adult in good health. The CDR3 runs from the conserved cysteine through the conserved F or W. A D gene is named only where the DNA matches it firmly. Part of the rows lack a size; the others show once, few, many or a class for expanded clones.

CDR3 DNA | CDR3 protein | clone size | CDR3 length | J gene | D gene | V gene
TGCGCCAGCAGTAGCACCACAGATACGCAGTATTTT | CASSSTTDTQYF | . | 12 | TRBJ2-3 | . | TRBV10-1
TGTGCCAGTAGCAGGATTAATGAAAAACTGTTTTTT | CASSRINEKLFF | . | 12 | TRBJ1-4 | . | TRBV19
TGTGCCATCAGTGAGTCGTCCAAGGGTTACGAGCAGTACTTC | CAISESSKGYEQYF | . | 14 | TRBJ2-7 | . | TRBV10-3
TGCGCCAGCAGCCCGGGACAGGACAATCAGCCCCAGCATTTT | CASSPGQDNQPQHF | . | 14 | TRBJ1-5 | TRBD1 | TRBV5-1
TGTGCCAGCAGTGATAGGACTAGCGATCGGGGTGAGCAGTTCTTC | CASSDRTSDRGEQFF | . | 15 | TRBJ2-1 | TRBD2 | TRBV6-1
TGTGCCAGCTCACCATTGGACAGGGCGGATGGCTACACCTTC | CASSPLDRADGYTF | once | 14 | TRBJ1-2 | TRBD1 | TRBV18
TGTGCCAGCAGTTACTCCGGGCCCGGGGCAGATACGCAGTATTTT | CASSYSGPGADTQYF | once | 15 | TRBJ2-3 | . | TRBV6-5
TGTGCCAGCAGCCAGACCGGGACTAGAGTCTACAATGAGCAGTTCTTC | CASSQTGTRVYNEQFF | . | 16 | TRBJ2-1 | TRBD2 | TRBV4-2
TGTGCCAGCAGCTTACGGACAGTCTATGGCTACACCTTC | CASSLRTVYGYTF | . | 13 | TRBJ1-2 | . | TRBV11-2
TGCGCCAGCAGCCAAGGGACAGGGGAAACCGGGGCCAACGTCCTGACTTTC | CASSQGTGETGANVLTF | . | 17 | TRBJ2-6 | TRBD1 | TRBV4-1
TGTGCCAGCAGATACTCCTGGGCAGTAGATCTGAACACTGAAGCTTTCTTT | CASRYSWAVDLNTEAFF | once | 17 | TRBJ1-1 | . | TRBV27
TGTGCCAGCTCACCATCCCCTAATCAGCCCCAGCATTTT | CASSPSPNQPQHF | . | 13 | TRBJ1-5 | . | TRBV18
TGTGCCAGCAGTCCTACCGGACTAGCGGGGGCCGCCGGGGAGCTGTTTTTT | CASSPTGLAGAAGELFF | . | 17 | TRBJ2-2 | TRBD2 | TRBV7-8
TGTGCCAGCAGTTACTCGGGACAGGTCGGAAACACCATATATTTT | CASSYSGQVGNTIYF | . | 15 | TRBJ1-3 | TRBD1 | TRBV6-5
TGTGCCAGCAGTCTAGCGGGGGGAGACACCGGGGAGCTGTTTTTT | CASSLAGGDTGELFF | . | 15 | TRBJ2-2 | TRBD2 | TRBV7-9
TGCGCCAGCAGCCAAGACGGGGGTTTATACGAGCAGTACTTC | CASSQDGGLYEQYF | once | 14 | TRBJ2-7 | . | TRBV4-1
TGTGCCCCGAGAGGGAGAGAGACCGGGGAGCTGTTTTTT | CAPRGRETGELFF | . | 13 | TRBJ2-2 | . | TRBV12-3/TRBV12-4
TGTGCCAGTAGTATCAGAATCCCCGGGGACAGGGGCTCCTACGAGCAGTACTTC | CASSIRIPGDRGSYEQYF | . | 18 | TRBJ2-7 | TRBD1 | TRBV19
TGTGCCAGCAGTTATCTTCGGGACAGTGAAAAACTGTTTTTT | CASSYLRDSEKLFF | . | 14 | TRBJ1-4 | TRBD1 | TRBV2
TGTGCCAGCAGTGCAGGGCCAGGCACAGATACGCAGTATTTT | CASSAGPGTDTQYF | . | 14 | TRBJ2-3 | . | TRBV11-2
TGTGCCAGTAAGCACAGAAACACCGGGGAGCTGTTTTTT | CASKHRNTGELFF | . | 13 | TRBJ2-2 | . | TRBV19
TGTGCCAGCAGTTCCCCAGGGTCTGCCCGGAGGACTGGAAACACCATATATTTT | CASSSPGSARRTGNTIYF | once | 18 | TRBJ1-3 | . | TRBV28
TGTGCCAGCAGCTTAGGGGCGGGGATTACAGATACGCAGTATTTT | CASSLGAGITDTQYF | . | 15 | TRBJ2-3 | . | TRBV11-3
TGTGCCAGCAGCTCGGGACTAGCTGTAACCTCCGAGCAGTACTTC | CASSSGLAVTSEQYF | . | 15 | TRBJ2-7 | TRBD2 | TRBV7-9
TGTGCCAGCAGCTTCGGGGGCGGTCAGGGCCACTATGGCTACACCTTC | CASSFGGGQGHYGYTF | . | 16 | TRBJ1-2 | . | TRBV5-4
TGTGCCATCCGGGACGCCACAAACTATGGCTACACCTTC | CAIRDATNYGYTF | . | 13 | TRBJ1-2 | . | TRBV6-5
TGTGCCTGGAGTGACCCGGAGGGGCAGCCCCAGCATTTT | CAWSDPEGQPQHF | . | 13 | TRBJ1-5 | . | TRBV30
TGTGCCTGGAGTGTCAGTAACACCATATATTTT | CAWSVSNTIYF | . | 11 | TRBJ1-3 | . | TRBV30
TGTGCCAGCAGTGCTGGCCAGGGGACAGGGGGTGGTGAGCAGTTCTTC | CASSAGQGTGGGEQFF | . | 16 | TRBJ2-1 | TRBD1 | TRBV6-1
TGTGCCAGCAGCTTAATACCGAGGCGTGCTAATGAAAAACTGTTTTTT | CASSLIPRRANEKLFF | . | 16 | TRBJ1-4 | . | TRBV7-2
TGTGCCAGCAAAAGTCCGTGGAGCACTGAAGCTTTCTTT | CASKSPWSTEAFF | once | 13 | TRBJ1-1 | . | TRBV6-5
TGTGCCAGCAGTTACTCGAGGGGAGCCAAAAACATTCAGTACTTC | CASSYSRGAKNIQYF | . | 15 | TRBJ2-4 | . | TRBV6-5
TGCGCCAGCAGTCACCGGTCGGGGGGGAGAACCACCGGGGAGCTGTTTTTT | CASSHRSGGRTTGELFF | . | 17 | TRBJ2-2 | TRBD2 | TRBV23-1
TGTGCCAGCTCACACCAGCGGACAGGGGTCTATGGCTACACCTTC | CASSHQRTGVYGYTF | . | 15 | TRBJ1-2 | TRBD1 | TRBV18
TGTGCCAGCAGCTCCCTGACAGGGGGCCTCTATCTTCAATCACCCCTCCACTTT | CASSSLTGGLYLQSPLHF | . | 18 | TRBJ1-6 | TRBD1 | TRBV5-4
TGTGCCAGCAGCAAAGTTAGGGGACTCACAGATACGCAGTATTTT | CASSKVRGLTDTQYF | once | 15 | TRBJ2-3 | . | TRBV21-1
TGTGCCTGTAACGCGGACAGGGAGAACGGAAACACCATATATTTT | CACNADRENGNTIYF | . | 15 | TRBJ1-3 | TRBD1 | TRBV30
TGTGCCAGCAGTTACACCCGGACAGCTAGTTATGGCTACACCTTC | CASSYTRTASYGYTF | . | 15 | TRBJ1-2 | . | TRBV6-5
TGTGCCAGCAGCTTAGCAGGGGCCGCCGGGGAGCTGTTTTTT | CASSLAGAAGELFF | . | 14 | TRBJ2-2 | . | TRBV5-4
TGTGCCAGCAGTCAATATAATGAAAAACTGTTTTTT | CASSQYNEKLFF | once | 12 | TRBJ1-4 | . | TRBV2
TGTGCCAGCAGTTTAAAAAGGGCAGGCTATGGCTACACCTTC | CASSLKRAGYGYTF | . | 14 | TRBJ1-2 | . | TRBV28